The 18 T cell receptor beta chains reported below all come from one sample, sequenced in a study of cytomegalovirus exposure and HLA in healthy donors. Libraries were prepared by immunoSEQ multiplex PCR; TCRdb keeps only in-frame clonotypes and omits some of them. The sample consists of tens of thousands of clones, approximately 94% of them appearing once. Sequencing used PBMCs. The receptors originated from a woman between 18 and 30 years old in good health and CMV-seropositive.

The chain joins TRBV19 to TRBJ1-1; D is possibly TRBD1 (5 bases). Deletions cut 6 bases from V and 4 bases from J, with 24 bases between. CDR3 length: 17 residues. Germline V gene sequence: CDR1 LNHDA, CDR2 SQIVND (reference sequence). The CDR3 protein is CASRARAGGGIGTEAFF. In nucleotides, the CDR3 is TGTGCCAGTAGAGCAAGGGCTGGGGGAGGGATCGGCACTGAAGCTTTCTTT.

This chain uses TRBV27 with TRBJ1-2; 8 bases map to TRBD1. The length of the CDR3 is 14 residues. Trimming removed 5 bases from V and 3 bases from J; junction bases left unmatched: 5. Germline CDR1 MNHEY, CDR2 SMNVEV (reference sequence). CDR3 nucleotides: TGTGCCAGCAGTCAACAGGGGGGGTACTATGGCTACACCTTC. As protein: CASSQQGGYYGYTF.

In DNA form, the CDR3 reads TGTGCCAGCAGCTGGGGACAGGGAGACACTGAAGCTTTCTTT. Its protein is CASSWGQGDTEAFF. The chain recombines TRBV5-4 with TRBJ1-1; 9 positions match TRBD1. Germline lookup yields CDR1 SGHNT and CDR2 YYREEE (reference sequence). Trimming removed 3 bases from V and 3 bases from J; junction bases left unmatched: 3. This CDR3 contains 14 residues.

The CDR3 DNA reads TGCGCCAGCAGCCAAGATGAGGTCGTGGGTGCTGGAAACACCATATATTTT. Translated: CASSQDEVVGAGNTIYF. V usage is TRBV4-3 and J usage is TRBJ1-3; D gene uncertain. Germline CDR1 is LGHNA and CDR2 is YSLEER. The CDR3 consists of 17 residues. Trimming removed 0 bases at V and 2 bases at J, with 14 bases between.

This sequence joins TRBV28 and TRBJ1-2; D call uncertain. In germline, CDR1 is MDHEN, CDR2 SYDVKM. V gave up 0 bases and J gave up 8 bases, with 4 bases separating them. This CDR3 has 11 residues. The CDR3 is CASSLWEGYTF. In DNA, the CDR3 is TGTGCCAGCAGTTTATGGGAGGGCTACACCTTC.

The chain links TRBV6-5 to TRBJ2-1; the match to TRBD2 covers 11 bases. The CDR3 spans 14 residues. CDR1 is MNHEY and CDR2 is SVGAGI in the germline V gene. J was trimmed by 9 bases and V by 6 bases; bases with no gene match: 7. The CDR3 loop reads CASRELAGDGEQFF. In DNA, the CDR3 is TGTGCCAGCAGAGAACTAGCGGGGGATGGTGAGCAGTTCTTC.

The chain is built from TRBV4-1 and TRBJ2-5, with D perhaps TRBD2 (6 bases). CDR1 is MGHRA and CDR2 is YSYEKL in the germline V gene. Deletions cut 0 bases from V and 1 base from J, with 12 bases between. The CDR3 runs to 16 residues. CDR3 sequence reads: CASSQDSGVLQETQYF. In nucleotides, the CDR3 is TGCGCCAGCAGCCAAGACTCGGGGGTTCTCCAAGAGACCCAGTACTTC.

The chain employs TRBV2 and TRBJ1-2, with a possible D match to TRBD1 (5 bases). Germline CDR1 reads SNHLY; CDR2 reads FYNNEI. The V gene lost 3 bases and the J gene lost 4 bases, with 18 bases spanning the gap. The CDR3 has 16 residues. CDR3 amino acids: CASSEGGAGGLYGYTF. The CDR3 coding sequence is TGTGCCAGCAGTGAGGGGGGAGCGGGAGGCCTCTATGGCTACACCTTC. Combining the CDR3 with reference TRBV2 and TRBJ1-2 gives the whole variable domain EPEVTQTPSHQVTQMGQEVILRCVPISNHLYFYWYRQILGQKVEFLVSFYNNEISEKSEIFDDQFSVERPDGSNFTLKIRSTKLEDSAMYFCASSEGGAGGLYGYTFGSGTRLTVV.

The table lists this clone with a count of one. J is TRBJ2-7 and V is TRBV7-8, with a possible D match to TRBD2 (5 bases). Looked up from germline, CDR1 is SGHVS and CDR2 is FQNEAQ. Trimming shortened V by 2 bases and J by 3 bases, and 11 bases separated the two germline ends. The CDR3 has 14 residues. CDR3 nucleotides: TGTGCCAGCAGCTTAAGCGGAGGCAACTACGAGCAGTACTTC. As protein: CASSLSGGNYEQYF.

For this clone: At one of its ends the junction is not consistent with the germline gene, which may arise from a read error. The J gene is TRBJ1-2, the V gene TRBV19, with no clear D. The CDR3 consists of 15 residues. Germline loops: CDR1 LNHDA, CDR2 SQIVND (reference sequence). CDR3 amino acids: CASSPPGATSGLTAF. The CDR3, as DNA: TGTGCCAGTAGTCCGCCAGGCGCCACTTCAGGCCTTACTGCCTTC.

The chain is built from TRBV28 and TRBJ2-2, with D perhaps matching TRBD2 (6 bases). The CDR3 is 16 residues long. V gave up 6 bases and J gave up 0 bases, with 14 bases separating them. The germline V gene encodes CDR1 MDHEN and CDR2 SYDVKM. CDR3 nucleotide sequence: TGTGCCAGCAGCGGTAGCGGAGGAGCGAACACCGGGGAGCTGTTTTTT. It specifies CASSGSGGANTGELFF.

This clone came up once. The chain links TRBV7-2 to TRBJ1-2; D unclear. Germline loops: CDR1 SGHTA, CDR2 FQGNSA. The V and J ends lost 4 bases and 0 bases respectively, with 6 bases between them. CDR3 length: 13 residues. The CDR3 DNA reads TGTGCCAGCAGCTATCCCGCTAACTATGGCTACACCTTC. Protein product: CASSYPANYGYTF.

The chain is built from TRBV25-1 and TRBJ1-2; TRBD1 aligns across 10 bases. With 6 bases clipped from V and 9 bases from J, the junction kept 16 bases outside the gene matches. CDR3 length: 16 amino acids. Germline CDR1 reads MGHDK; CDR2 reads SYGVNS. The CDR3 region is CASSPDLPGTGESYTF. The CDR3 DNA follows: TGTGCCAGCAGCCCCGATCTCCCCGGGACAGGGGAGAGCTACACCTTC.

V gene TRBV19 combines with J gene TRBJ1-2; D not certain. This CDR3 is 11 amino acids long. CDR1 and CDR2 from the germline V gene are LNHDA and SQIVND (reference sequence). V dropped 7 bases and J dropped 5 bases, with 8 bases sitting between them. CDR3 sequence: CASTRIYGYTF. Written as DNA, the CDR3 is TGTGCCAGTACGCGGATATATGGCTACACCTTC.

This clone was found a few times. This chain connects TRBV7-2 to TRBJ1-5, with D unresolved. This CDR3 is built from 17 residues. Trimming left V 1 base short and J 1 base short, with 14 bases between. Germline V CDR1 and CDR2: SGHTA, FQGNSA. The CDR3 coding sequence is TGTGCCAGCAGCTTAGTGGTCTCCAGGTACAGCAATCAGCCCCAGCATTTT. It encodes CASSLVVSRYSNQPQHF.

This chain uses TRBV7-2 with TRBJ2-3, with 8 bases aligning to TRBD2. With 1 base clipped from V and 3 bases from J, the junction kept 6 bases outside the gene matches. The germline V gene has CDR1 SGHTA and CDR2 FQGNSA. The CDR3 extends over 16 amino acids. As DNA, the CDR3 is TGTGCCAGCAGCTTAGAACGGGAGGGGTTAACAGATACGCAGTATTTT. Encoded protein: CASSLEREGLTDTQYF.

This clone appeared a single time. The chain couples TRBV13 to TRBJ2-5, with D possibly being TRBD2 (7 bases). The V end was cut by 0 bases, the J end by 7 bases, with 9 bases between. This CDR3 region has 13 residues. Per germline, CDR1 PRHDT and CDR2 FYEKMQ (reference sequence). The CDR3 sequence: CASSLGRGGTQYF. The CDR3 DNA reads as TGTGCCAGCAGCTTAGGAAGGGGGGGGACCCAGTACTTC.

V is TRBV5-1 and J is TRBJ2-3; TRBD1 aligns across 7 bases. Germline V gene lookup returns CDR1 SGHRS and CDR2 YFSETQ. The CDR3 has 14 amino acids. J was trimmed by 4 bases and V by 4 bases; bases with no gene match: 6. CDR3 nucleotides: TGCGCCAGCAGCCGACAGGGAACATCAGATACGCAGTATTTT. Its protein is CASSRQGTSDTQYF.